This entry describes one T cell receptor beta chain. Profiled with immunoSEQ multiplex PCR; TCRdb holds only in-frame clones, not every one. Of some 250,000 clones in the sample, roughly 93% are singletons; the top ten hold under 3%. These data belong to a study of blood T cell repertoires in COVID-19. Study at large: Donors in the United States, Italy and Spain gave samples during acute or convalescent COVID-19. In each case, the material was cDNA or gDNA derived from T cells, B-cell-depleted T cells, or PBMCs.

V lost 4 bases, J lost 13 bases, and 15 bases stayed unmatched. The CDR3 extends over 14 amino acids. Per germline, CDR1 SGHTS and CDR2 YDEGEE. In terms of age and location, participants ranged from roughly 18 to 95 years and lived in approximately 26 US areas. In assigning cohorts, the study relied on participant-reported clinical history. The sample comprised PBMCs or T cells enriched from blood (not recorded which). The source is a woman between 40 and 50 years old with acute COVID-19. V is TRBV5-8 and J is TRBJ1-1; 8 bases align to TRBD1. The CDR3 loop is CASSTPGTGRSNFF. The CDR3 coding sequence is TGTGCCAGCAGCACCCCCGGGACAGGACGGAGTAATTTCTTT.